This TCR beta chain appears in the sequencing data of a study of T cells after yellow fever vaccination. This clonotype was counted a few times. V lost 4 bases, J lost 0 bases, and 10 bases lay in between. Per germline, CDR1 KGHDR and CDR2 SFDVKD. The CDR3 is made up of 15 amino acids. TCRdb passed the 5' RACE reads through MiXCR, listing each CDR3 protein once. The table shows some 400,000 distinct CDR3 sequences, with roughly 20% occurring only once. Specimen: PBMCs, collected before the yellow fever booster vaccination. This clonotype was obtained from a man between 18 and 29 years old who received the YFV17D yellow fever vaccine. The chain is built from TRBV24-1 and TRBJ2-3; the D is unclear. The CDR3 spells CATSEGYTSTDTQYF. The CDR3 DNA reads TGTGCCACCAGTGAAGGGTACACTAGCACAGATACGCAGTATTTT.